This entry is about one T cell receptor beta chain. The J segment lost 7 bases and the V segment lost 1 base, leaving 3 bases of the junction unmatched. This CDR3 is 15 amino acids long. Germline assignment: CDR1 SGHNT and CDR2 YYREEE (reference sequence). The data stem from a study of shared clonotypes between healthy human individuals. For sorted subsets, 200 ng DNA per replicate equaled about 30,000 T cell genomes. Produced via immunoSEQ multiplex PCR; TCRdb's table is partial and in-frame only. The repertoire includes around 2,000,000 clones, over 85% of them detected once, and approximately 0.13% sits in the top ten.

This clonotype was obtained from a man aged 18 to 35 in good health. The sample consisted of naive CD4+ T cells sorted from blood. Subset indicated: CD45RA+ positively selected. The chain employs TRBV5-4 and TRBJ1-6, with TRBD1 identical over 9 bases. The CDR3: CASSLRDRENSPLHF. The CDR3 DNA is TGTGCCAGCAGCTTGCGGGACAGGGAAAATTCACCCCTCCACTTT.